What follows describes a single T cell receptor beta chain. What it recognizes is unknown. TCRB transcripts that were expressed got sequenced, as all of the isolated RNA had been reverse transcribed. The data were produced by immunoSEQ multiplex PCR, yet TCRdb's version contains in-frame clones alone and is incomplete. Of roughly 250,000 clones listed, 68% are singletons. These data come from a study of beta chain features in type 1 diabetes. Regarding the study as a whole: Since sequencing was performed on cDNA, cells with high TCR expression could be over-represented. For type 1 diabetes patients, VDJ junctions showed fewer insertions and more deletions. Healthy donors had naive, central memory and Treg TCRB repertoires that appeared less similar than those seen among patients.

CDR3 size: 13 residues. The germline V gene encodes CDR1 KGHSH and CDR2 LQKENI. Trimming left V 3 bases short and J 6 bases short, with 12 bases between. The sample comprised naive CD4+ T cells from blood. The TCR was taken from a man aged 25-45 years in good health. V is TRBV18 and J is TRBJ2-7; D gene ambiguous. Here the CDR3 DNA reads TGTGCCAGCTCACCCGACACGTGGGTCGAGCAGTACTTC. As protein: CASSPDTWVEQYF.